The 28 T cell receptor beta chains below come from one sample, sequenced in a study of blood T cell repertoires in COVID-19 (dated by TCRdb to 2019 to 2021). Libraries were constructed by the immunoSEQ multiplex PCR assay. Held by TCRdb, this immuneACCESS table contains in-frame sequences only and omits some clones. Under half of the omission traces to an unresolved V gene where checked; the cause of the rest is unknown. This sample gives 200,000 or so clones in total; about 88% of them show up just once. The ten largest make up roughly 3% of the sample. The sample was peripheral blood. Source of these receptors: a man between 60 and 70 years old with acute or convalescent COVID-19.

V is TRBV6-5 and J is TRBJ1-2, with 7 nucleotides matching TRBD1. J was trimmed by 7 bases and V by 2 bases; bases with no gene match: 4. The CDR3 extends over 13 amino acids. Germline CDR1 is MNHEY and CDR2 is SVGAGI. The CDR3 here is CASSYQGDSGYTF. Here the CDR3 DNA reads TGTGCCAGCAGTTACCAGGGGGACAGTGGCTACACCTTC.

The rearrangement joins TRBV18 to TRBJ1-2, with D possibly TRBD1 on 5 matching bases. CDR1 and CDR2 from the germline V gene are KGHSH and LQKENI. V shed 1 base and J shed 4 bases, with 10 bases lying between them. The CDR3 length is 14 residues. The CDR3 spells CASSPQDSPYGYTF. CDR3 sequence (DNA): TGTGCCAGCTCACCACAAGACAGCCCCTATGGCTACACCTTC.

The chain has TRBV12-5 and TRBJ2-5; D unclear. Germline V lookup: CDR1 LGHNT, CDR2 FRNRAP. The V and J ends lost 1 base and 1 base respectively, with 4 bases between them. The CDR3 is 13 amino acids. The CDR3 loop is CASGLDSQETQYF. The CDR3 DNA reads TGTGCTAGTGGTTTGGACAGCCAAGAGACCCAGTACTTC.

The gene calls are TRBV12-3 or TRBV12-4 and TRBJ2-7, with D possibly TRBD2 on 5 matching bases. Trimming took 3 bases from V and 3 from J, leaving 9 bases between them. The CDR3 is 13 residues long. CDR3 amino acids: CASSFGVSYEQYF. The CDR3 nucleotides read TGTGCCAGCAGTTTCGGGGTCAGCTACGAGCAGTACTTC.

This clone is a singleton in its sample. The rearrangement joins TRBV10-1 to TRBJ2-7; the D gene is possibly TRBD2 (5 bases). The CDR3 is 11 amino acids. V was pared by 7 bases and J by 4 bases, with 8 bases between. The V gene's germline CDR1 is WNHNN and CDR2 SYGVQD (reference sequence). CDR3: CASIRGYEQYF. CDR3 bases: TGCGCCAGCATCCGGGGATACGAGCAGTACTTC.

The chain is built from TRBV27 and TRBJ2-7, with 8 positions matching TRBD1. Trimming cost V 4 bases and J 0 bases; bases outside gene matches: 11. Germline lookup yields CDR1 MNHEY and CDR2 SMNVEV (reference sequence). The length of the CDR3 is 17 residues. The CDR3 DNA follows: TGTGCCAGCAGTTCCTACCGACAGGGGCAAAGCTCCTACGAGCAGTACTTC. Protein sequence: CASSSYRQGQSSYEQYF.

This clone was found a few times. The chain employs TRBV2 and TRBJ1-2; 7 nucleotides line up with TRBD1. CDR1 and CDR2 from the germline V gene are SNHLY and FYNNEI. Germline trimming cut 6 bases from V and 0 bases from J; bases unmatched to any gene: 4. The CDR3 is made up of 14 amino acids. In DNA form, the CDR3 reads TGTGCCAGCAGCCGACAGGGATCTAACTATGGCTACACCTTC. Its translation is CASSRQGSNYGYTF. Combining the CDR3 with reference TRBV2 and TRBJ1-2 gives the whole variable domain EPEVTQTPSHQVTQMGQEVILRCVPISNHLYFYWYRQILGQKVEFLVSFYNNEISEKSEIFDDQFSVERPDGSNFTLKIRSTKLEDSAMYFCASSRQGSNYGYTFGSGTRLTVV.

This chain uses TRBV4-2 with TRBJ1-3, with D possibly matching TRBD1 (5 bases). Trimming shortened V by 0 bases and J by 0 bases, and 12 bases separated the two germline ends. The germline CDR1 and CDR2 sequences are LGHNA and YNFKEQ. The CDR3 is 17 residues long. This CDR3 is CASSQDSYRSSGNTIYF. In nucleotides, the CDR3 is TGTGCCAGCAGCCAAGATAGTTACAGGAGCTCTGGAAACACCATATATTTT.

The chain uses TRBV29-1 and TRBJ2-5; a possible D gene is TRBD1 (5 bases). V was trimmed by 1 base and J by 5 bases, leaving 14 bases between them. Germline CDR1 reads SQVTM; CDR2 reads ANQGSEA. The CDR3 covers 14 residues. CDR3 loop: CSVEGQGVGETQYF. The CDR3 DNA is TGCAGCGTTGAAGGGCAGGGTGTGGGGGAGACCCAGTACTTC.

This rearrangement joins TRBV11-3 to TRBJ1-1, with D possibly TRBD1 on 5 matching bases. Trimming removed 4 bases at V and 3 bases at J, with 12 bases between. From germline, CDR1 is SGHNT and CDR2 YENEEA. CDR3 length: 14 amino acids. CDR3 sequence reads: CASSSGGGDTEAFF. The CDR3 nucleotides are TGTGCCAGCAGCTCGGGGGGAGGGGACACTGAAGCTTTCTTT.

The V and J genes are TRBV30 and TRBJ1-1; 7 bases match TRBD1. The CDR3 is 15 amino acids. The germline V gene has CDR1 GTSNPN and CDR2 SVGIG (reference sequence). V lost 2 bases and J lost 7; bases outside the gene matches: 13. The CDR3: CAWSKPGTAFFEAFF. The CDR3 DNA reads TGTGCCTGGAGTAAACCCGGGACAGCGTTCTTTGAAGCTTTCTTT. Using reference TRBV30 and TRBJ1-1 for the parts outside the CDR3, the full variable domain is SQTIHQWPATLVQPVGSPLSLECTVEGTSNPNLYWYRQAAGRGLQLLFYSVGIGQISSEVPQNLSASRPQDRQFILSSKKLLLSDSGFYLCAWSKPGTAFFEAFFGQGTRLTVV.

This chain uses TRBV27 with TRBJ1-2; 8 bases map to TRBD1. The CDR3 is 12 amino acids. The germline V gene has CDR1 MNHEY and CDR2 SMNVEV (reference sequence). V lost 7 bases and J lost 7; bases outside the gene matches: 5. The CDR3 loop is CASKGQGSGYTF. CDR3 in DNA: TGTGCCAGCAAAGGACAGGGCTCTGGCTACACCTTC.

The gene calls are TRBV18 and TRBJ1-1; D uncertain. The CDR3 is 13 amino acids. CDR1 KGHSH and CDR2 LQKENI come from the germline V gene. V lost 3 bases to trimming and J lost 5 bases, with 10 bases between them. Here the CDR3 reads CASSPAGRTEAFF. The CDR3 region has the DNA TGTGCCAGCTCACCGGCTGGGAGGACTGAAGCTTTCTTT.

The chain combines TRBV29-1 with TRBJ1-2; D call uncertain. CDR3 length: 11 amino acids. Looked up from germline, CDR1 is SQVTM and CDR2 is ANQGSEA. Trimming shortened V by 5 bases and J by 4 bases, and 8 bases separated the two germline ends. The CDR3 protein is CSVQSGYGYTF. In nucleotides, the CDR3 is TGCAGCGTTCAGTCAGGCTATGGCTACACCTTC.

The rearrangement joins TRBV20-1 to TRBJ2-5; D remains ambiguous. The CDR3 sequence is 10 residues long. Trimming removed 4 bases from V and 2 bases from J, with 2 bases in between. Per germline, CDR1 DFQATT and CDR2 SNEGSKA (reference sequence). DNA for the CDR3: TGCAGTGCTATACAAGAGACCCAGTACTTC. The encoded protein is CSAIQETQYF.

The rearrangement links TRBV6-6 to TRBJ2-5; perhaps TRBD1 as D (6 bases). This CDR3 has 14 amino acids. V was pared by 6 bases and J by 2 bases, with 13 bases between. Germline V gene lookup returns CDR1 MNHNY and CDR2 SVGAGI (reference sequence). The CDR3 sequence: CASRYGQTQETQYF. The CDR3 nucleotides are TGTGCCAGCAGGTACGGACAGACACAAGAGACCCAGTACTTC.

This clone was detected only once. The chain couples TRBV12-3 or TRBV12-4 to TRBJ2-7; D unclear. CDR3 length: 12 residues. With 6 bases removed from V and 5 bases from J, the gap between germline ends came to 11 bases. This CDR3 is CASSREPNEQYF. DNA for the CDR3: TGTGCCAGCAGCCGCGAACCCAACGAGCAGTACTTC.

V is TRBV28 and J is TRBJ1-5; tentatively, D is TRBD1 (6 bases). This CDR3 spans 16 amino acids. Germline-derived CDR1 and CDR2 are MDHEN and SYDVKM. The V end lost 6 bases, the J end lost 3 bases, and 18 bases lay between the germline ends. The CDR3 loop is CASRPQGGGFNQPQHF. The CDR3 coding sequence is TGTGCCAGCAGACCCCAGGGAGGGGGATTCAATCAGCCCCAGCATTTT.

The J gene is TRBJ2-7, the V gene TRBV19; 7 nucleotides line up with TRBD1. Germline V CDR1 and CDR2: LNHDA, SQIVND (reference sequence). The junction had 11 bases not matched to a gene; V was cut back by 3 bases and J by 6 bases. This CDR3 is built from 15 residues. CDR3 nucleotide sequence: TGTGCCAGTAGTATGGTGGGGATAGGGGGCAGCGAGCAGTACTTC. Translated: CASSMVGIGGSEQYF.

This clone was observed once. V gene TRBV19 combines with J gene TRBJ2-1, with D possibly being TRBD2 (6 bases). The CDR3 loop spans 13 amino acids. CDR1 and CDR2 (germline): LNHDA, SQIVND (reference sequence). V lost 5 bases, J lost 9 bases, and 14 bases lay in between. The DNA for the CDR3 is TGTGCCAGTAGTGGGGGGAGAAGAACTGAGCAGTTCTTC. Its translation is CASSGGRRTEQFF. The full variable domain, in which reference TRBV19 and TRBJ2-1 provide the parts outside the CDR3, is DGGITQSPKYLFRKEGQNVTLSCEQNLNHDAMYWYRQDPGQGLRLIYYSQIVNDFQKGDIAEGYSVSREKKESFPLTVTSAQKNPTAFYLCASSGGRRTEQFFGPGTRLTVL.

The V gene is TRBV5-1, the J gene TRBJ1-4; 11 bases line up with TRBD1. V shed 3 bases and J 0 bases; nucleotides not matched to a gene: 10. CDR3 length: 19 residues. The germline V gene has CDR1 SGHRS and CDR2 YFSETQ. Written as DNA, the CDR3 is TGCGCCAGCAGCTCAGGATGGACAGGGGGCTTCTCAACTAATGAAAAACTGTTTTTT. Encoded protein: CASSSGWTGGFSTNEKLFF. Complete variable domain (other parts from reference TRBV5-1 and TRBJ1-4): KAGVTQTPRYLIKTRGQQVTLSCSPISGHRSVSWYQQTPGQGLQFLFEYFSETQRNKGNFPGRFSGRQFSNSRSEMNVSTLELGDSALYLCASSSGWTGGFSTNEKLFFGSGTQLSVL.

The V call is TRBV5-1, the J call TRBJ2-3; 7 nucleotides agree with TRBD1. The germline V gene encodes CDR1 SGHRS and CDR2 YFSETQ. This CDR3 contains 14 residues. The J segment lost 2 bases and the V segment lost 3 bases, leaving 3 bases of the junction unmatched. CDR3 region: CASSSGQDTDTQYF. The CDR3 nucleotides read TGCGCCAGCAGCTCAGGACAGGACACAGATACGCAGTATTTT.

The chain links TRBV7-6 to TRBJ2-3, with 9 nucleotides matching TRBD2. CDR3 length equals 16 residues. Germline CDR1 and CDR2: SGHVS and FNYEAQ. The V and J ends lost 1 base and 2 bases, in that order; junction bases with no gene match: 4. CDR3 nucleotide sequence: TGTGCCAGCAGCTTAGAGGCGGGGGGGGACACAGATACGCAGTATTTT. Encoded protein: CASSLEAGGDTDTQYF. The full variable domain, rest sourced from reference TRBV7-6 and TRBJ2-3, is GAGVSQSPRYKVTKRGQDVALRCDPISGHVSLYWYRQALGQGPEFLTYFNYEAQQDKSGLPNDRFSAERPEGSISTLTIQRTEQRDSAMYRCASSLEAGGDTDTQYFGPGTRLTVL.

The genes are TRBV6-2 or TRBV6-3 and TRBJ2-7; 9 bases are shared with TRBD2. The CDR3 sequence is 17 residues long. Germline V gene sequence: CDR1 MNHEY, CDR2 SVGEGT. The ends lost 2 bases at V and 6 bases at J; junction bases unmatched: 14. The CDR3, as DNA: TGTGCCAGCAGTTACCGCGTTGGGGGACTAGCTTCACGCGAGCAGTACTTC. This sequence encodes CASSYRVGGLASREQYF.

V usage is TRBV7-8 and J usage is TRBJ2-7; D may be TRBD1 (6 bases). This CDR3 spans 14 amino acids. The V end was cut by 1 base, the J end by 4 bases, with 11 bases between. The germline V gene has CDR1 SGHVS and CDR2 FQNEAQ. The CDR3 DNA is TGTGCCAGCAGCTTAGTGGGGGCTAGGTACGAGCAGTACTTC. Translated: CASSLVGARYEQYF.

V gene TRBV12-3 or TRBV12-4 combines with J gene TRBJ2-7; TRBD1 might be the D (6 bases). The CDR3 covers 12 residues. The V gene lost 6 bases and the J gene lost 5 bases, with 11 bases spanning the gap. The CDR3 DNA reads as TGTGCCAGCAGGACAGGTATCAACGAGCAGTACTTC. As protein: CASRTGINEQYF.

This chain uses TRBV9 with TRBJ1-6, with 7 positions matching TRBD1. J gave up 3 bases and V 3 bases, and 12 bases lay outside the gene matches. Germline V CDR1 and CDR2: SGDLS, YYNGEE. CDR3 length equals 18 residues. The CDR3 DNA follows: TGTGCCAGCAGCGCCGGGAGAGGGGGGACAGTCTATAATTCACCCCTCCACTTT. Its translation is CASSAGRGGTVYNSPLHF.

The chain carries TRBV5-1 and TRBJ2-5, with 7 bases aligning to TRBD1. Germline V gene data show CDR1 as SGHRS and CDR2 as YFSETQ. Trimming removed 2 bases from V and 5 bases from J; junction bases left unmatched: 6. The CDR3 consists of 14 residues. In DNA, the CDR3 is TGCGCCAGCAGCTTTAGACAGGGTGGGGAGACCCAGTACTTC. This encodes CASSFRQGGETQYF.